These 7 T cell receptor beta chains share one sample of origin, sequenced in a study of cytomegalovirus exposure and HLA in healthy donors. It was with 60 Vbeta and 13 Jbeta primers that the PCR ran. TCRdb's table, derived via immunoSEQ multiplex PCR, lists solely in-frame clones and lacks some. The table shows 150,000 or so clones, with just under 85% occurring only once. The source material was PBMCs. Source of these receptors: a man aged 30-40 years in good health and CMV-seropositive.

The rearrangement links TRBV2 to TRBJ2-2; 13 bases match TRBD2. Trimming cost V 9 bases and J 0 bases; bases outside gene matches: 1. Germline V gene lookup returns CDR1 SNHLY and CDR2 FYNNEI. The CDR3 sequence is 15 residues long. The CDR3 sequence is CARGTSGANTGELFF. The CDR3 region has the DNA TGTGCCAGAGGGACTAGCGGGGCGAACACCGGGGAGCTGTTTTTT.

The chain links TRBV6-1 to TRBJ2-1; 9 bases match TRBD1. Germline V gives CDR1 MNHNS, CDR2 SASEGT. This CDR3 comprises 15 residues. V shed 4 bases and J 6 bases; nucleotides not matched to a gene: 7. The chain's CDR3 is CASSGATGGLNEQFF. The CDR3 nucleotides read TGTGCCAGCAGTGGGGCGACAGGGGGGCTCAATGAGCAGTTCTTC.

The rearrangement uses TRBV5-1 and TRBJ2-1; no clear D. The germline gives CDR1 SGHRS, CDR2 YFSETQ. The CDR3 consists of 15 residues. V shed 1 base and J shed 3 bases, with 11 bases lying between them. CDR3 sequence (DNA): TGCGCCAGCAGCTTGCGGCAGGCGAACTACAATGAGCAGTTCTTC. Its translation: CASSLRQANYNEQFF. Based on the CDR3 plus reference TRBV5-1 and TRBJ2-1, the full variable domain is KAGVTQTPRYLIKTRGQQVTLSCSPISGHRSVSWYQQTPGQGLQFLFEYFSETQRNKGNFPGRFSGRQFSNSRSEMNVSTLELGDSALYLCASSLRQANYNEQFFGPGTRLTVL.

V and J are TRBV6-1 and TRBJ1-3; tentatively, D is TRBD1 (5 bases). The CDR3 is 15 amino acids. Trimming took off 2 bases at V and 7 bases at J, with 15 bases between the two ends. Germline lookup yields CDR1 MNHNS and CDR2 SASEGT. The CDR3, as DNA: TGTGCCAGCAGTGAAAATGGGGCAGGGAAGAACACCATATATTTT. It codes for CASSENGAGKNTIYF.

The chain carries TRBV9 and TRBJ1-1; perhaps TRBD1 as D (5 bases). Germline V gene lookup returns CDR1 SGDLS and CDR2 YYNGEE. The CDR3 runs to 13 residues. Between the trimmed V and J ends, which lost 6 bases and 8 bases, there was a span of 17 bases. The CDR3 loop reads CASTRPGGAEAFF. Here the CDR3 DNA reads TGTGCCAGCACCCGACCGGGGGGAGCAGAAGCTTTCTTT. The full variable domain, rest sourced from reference TRBV9 and TRBJ1-1, is DSGVTQTPKHLITATGQRVTLRCSPRSGDLSVYWYQQSLDQGLQFLIQYYNGEERAKGNILERFSAQQFPDLHSELNLSSLELGDSALYFCASTRPGGAEAFFGQGTRLTVV.

The chain is built from TRBV11-1 and TRBJ2-5; no clear D. Germline V gene sequence: CDR1 SGHAT, CDR2 FQDESV (reference sequence). V was trimmed by 3 bases and J by 5 bases, leaving 10 bases between them. The CDR3 extends over 13 amino acids. In DNA form, the CDR3 reads TGTGCCAGCAGCTTCCCCCCTATGGAGACCCAGTACTTC. It encodes CASSFPPMETQYF.

This chain connects TRBV5-1 to TRBJ1-6; TRBD1 might be the D (5 bases). The CDR3 consists of 15 residues. V shed 0 bases and J shed 10 bases, with 14 bases lying between them. CDR1 is SGHRS and CDR2 is YFSETQ in the germline V gene. For the CDR3, the DNA is TGCGCCAGCAGCTTGGAGGAGAGGGGACTCTCACCCCTCCACTTT. It is translated as CASSLEERGLSPLHF.